This TCR beta chain was recorded in a study of cytomegalovirus exposure and HLA in healthy donors. Study-wide points: Researchers reportedly found TCR beta sequences accurately predicted most subjects' HLA-A and HLA-B alleles.

Ends included, the CDR3 has 13 residues. Germline V gives CDR1 MNHEY, CDR2 SMNVEV (reference sequence). On this clone itself: Its antigen is still unknown. The conserved closing phenylalanine or tryptophan is absent in this CDR3, likely reflecting a read error. The limits of the CDR3 on the DNA are not certain, so only TCRdb's listed CDR3 is given.

In the PCR, 60 Vbeta and 13 Jbeta primers were used. Profiling relied on immunoSEQ multiplex PCR, and the TCRdb table lists in-frame clones only, not all of them. The data contain fewer than 100,000 clones, about two thirds of them singletons. This clonotype originated in a female donor in good health and CMV-seronegative. V and J are TRBV27 and TRBJ1-3. Sequenced: PBMCs. The CDR3 protein is CASSLEGEFDVDG.